Each of the 8 T cell receptor beta chains below was sequenced from the same sample in a study of shared clonotypes between healthy human individuals. Clones were sequenced by immunoSEQ multiplex PCR, and TCRdb holds only the in-frame ones, with some missing. The sample comprises under 1,100,000 clones, about 75% of which are singletons, and approximately 1.5% rests with the top ten. Sequenced sample: memory CD4+ T cells sorted from blood. Regarding subset: CD45RA-negative fraction. The receptor source for this set is a man aged 18 to 30 in good health.

The chain recombines TRBV2 with TRBJ1-4; TRBD1 agrees at 7 bases. Germline V gene data show CDR1 as SNHLY and CDR2 as FYNNEI. Trimming took 6 bases from V and 5 from J; bases not matched to a gene: 6. The CDR3 runs to 14 residues. CDR3 coding DNA: TGTGCCAGCAGGGAAACAGGGGCGAATGAAAAACTGTTTTTT. Encoded protein: CASRETGANEKLFF.

Note on this clone: Other DNA sequences in the same sample also yield this CDR3. CDR3: CASSPGTPYEQYF. In DNA, the CDR3 is TGTGCCAGCTCACCAGGGACACCCTACGAGCAGTACTTC. J is TRBJ2-7 and V is TRBV18, with TRBD1 as a possible D gene (6 bases). CDR1 KGHSH and CDR2 LQKENI come from the germline V gene. The CDR3 is made up of 13 amino acids. V lost 2 bases to trimming and J lost 2 bases, with 7 bases between them.

The chain uses TRBV7-9 and TRBJ1-2; 8 bases fit TRBD1. The germline V gene encodes CDR1 SEHNR and CDR2 FQNEAQ (reference sequence). V lost 4 bases and J lost 4; bases outside the gene matches: 5. The CDR3 contains 14 residues. CDR3 residues: CASSSGQGGYGYTF. CDR3 sequence (DNA): TGTGCCAGCAGCTCCGGACAGGGAGGCTATGGCTACACCTTC.

The chain uses TRBV9 and TRBJ2-3; 8 bases map to TRBD2. The CDR3 consists of 17 residues. Germline assignment: CDR1 SGDLS and CDR2 YYNGEE. The ends lost 3 bases at V and 5 bases at J; junction bases unmatched: 14. CDR3 DNA sequence: TGTGCCAGCAGCGCAGTCCTTACGGGAGGGCCAGGAGATACGCAGTATTTT. Its protein product is CASSAVLTGGPGDTQYF. The full variable domain, rest sourced from reference TRBV9 and TRBJ2-3, is DSGVTQTPKHLITATGQRVTLRCSPRSGDLSVYWYQQSLDQGLQFLIQYYNGEERAKGNILERFSAQQFPDLHSELNLSSLELGDSALYFCASSAVLTGGPGDTQYFGPGTRLTVL.

The chain combines TRBV7-6 with TRBJ2-5; possibly TRBD1 for D (6 bases). The CDR3 runs to 14 residues. The germline CDR1 and CDR2 sequences are SGHVS and FNYEAQ. V was trimmed by 3 bases and J by 4 bases, leaving 12 bases between them. CDR3: CASSFVQGGETQYF. The DNA for the CDR3 is TGTGCCAGCAGCTTTGTACAGGGTGGAGAGACCCAGTACTTC.

This chain links TRBV10-3 with TRBJ1-1; D gene uncertain. The V end was cut by 4 bases, the J end by 7 bases, with 10 bases between. Germline-derived CDR1 and CDR2 are ENHRY and SYGVKD. The CDR3 totals 12 residues. This CDR3 is CAISGAGDEAFF. For the CDR3, the DNA is TGTGCCATCAGTGGGGCTGGGGATGAAGCTTTCTTT.

The chain links TRBV10-2 to TRBJ1-2; 10 nucleotides line up with TRBD1. This CDR3 comprises 13 residues. V lost 6 bases to trimming and J lost 8 bases; unmatched junction nucleotides: 6. CDR1 and CDR2 from the germline V gene are WSHSY and SAAADI. The CDR3 region has the DNA TGCGCCAGCAGCCCGACAGGGGGCGGCGGCTACACCTTC. This sequence encodes CASSPTGGGGYTF.

V gene TRBV28 combines with J gene TRBJ1-3, with D hard to call. CDR3 length equals 17 residues. CDR1 and CDR2 (germline): MDHEN, SYDVKM. V shed 5 bases and J shed 0 bases, with 17 bases lying between them. The chain's CDR3 is CASSGVDWVISGNTIYF. The CDR3 nucleotides are TGTGCCAGCAGTGGAGTCGACTGGGTTATCTCTGGAAACACCATATATTTT.